Below, 10 T cell receptor beta chains from the same sample are listed, as sequenced in a study of cytomegalovirus exposure and HLA in healthy donors. Vbeta (60) and Jbeta (13) primers were used in the PCR. Repertoires were generated with immunoSEQ multiplex PCR, while TCRdb's copy carries only in-frame clones and drops some. Of roughly 84,000 clones listed, about 60% were seen once; the top ten hold approximately 16%. Specimen: PBMCs. Receptors originate from a woman aged 40 to 49 in good health and CMV-seropositive.

This clone was detected only a few times. The conserved closing phenylalanine or tryptophan is absent in this CDR3, likely reflecting a read error. The limits of the CDR3 on the DNA are not certain, so only TCRdb's listed CDR3 is given. The rearrangement uses TRBV16 and TRBJ2-3; no DNA check was done on the table's D call, TRBD2. The CDR3 is 12 residues long, counting both termini. CDR1 is KGHSY and CDR2 is FQNENV in the germline V gene. CDR3 protein: CASSLGLSTRWS.

Details on this clone: The junction shows a germline mismatch at one end, possibly a read error. The chain is built from TRBV4-2 and TRBJ1-6, with 10 nucleotides matching TRBD1. The V gene's germline CDR1 is LGHNA and CDR2 YNFKEQ. The CDR3 sequence is 15 residues long. CDR3 residues: CASSQSTGTGARVSF. CDR3 DNA sequence: TGTGCCAGCAGCCAATCAACTGGGACAGGGGCAAGGGTTAGCTTT.

The table lists this clone with a few counts. The gene calls are TRBV7-3 and TRBJ1-1, with TRBD1 matching over 9 bases. Germline-derived CDR1 and CDR2 are SGHTA and FQGTGA. The V segment lost 5 bases and the J segment 5 bases; nucleotides outside the gene matches: 6. The CDR3 is 14 amino acids. CDR3 protein: CASSRGTGWTEAFF. For the CDR3, the DNA is TGTGCCAGCAGCCGAGGGACAGGGTGGACTGAAGCTTTCTTT.

The chain combines TRBV6-5 with TRBJ1-3; 7 bases are shared with TRBD1. CDR1 and CDR2 from the germline V gene are MNHEY and SVGAGI. This CDR3 comprises 14 residues. Losses at the gene ends were 5 bases for V and 8 bases for J; bases not matched to a gene: 9. DNA of the CDR3: TGTGCCAGCAGTGCCAACAGGGGCGGCGACACCATATATTTT. It translates to CASSANRGGDTIYF.

This clone has only a few counts. The V and J genes are TRBV4-3 and TRBJ2-4; D call uncertain. CDR1 and CDR2 (germline): LGHNA, YSLEER. V was shortened by 0 bases and J by 7 bases, with 7 bases between the two germline ends. The length of the CDR3 is 13 residues. CDR3 sequence reads: CASSQDYNNIQYF. CDR3 coding DNA: TGCGCCAGCAGCCAAGATTACAACAACATTCAGTACTTC.

The chain joins TRBV7-2 to TRBJ1-1, with 10 bases aligning to TRBD1. CDR3 length: 16 residues. Germline-derived CDR1 and CDR2 are SGHTA and FQGNSA. Losses at the gene ends were 7 bases for V and 5 bases for J; bases not matched to a gene: 13. The CDR3 DNA sequence: TGTGCCAGCACCTCCGGGACAGGGGCATCTGGGACTGAAGCTTTCTTT. Its translation is CASTSGTGASGTEAFF.

The J gene is TRBJ2-7, the V gene TRBV5-1; 7 nucleotides match TRBD1. Germline V lookup: CDR1 SGHRS, CDR2 YFSETQ. The CDR3 is made up of 16 amino acids. Trimming cost V 0 bases and J 2 bases; bases outside gene matches: 8. As DNA, the CDR3 is TGCGCCAGCAGCTTGGCCCCCGGACAGGCCACCTACGAGCAGTACTTC. Its translation is CASSLAPGQATYEQYF.

This sequence joins TRBV28 and TRBJ1-2; D unclear. The CDR3 spans 16 residues. V lost 3 bases, J lost 1 base, and 15 bases lay in between. The V gene's germline CDR1 is MDHEN and CDR2 SYDVKM. CDR3 protein: CASSLISAAINYGYTF. CDR3 nucleotides: TGTGCCAGCAGTTTGATTTCTGCCGCTATTAACTATGGCTACACCTTC.

The gene calls are TRBV29-1 and TRBJ1-3; D possibly corresponds to TRBD1 (5 bases). The V gene's germline CDR1 is SQVTM and CDR2 ANQGSEA. The CDR3 consists of 14 residues. The V and J ends lost 0 bases and 2 bases respectively, with 8 bases between them. Written as DNA, the CDR3 is TGCAGCGTTGAAGATCCGGACACTGGAAACACCATATATTTT. This codes for CSVEDPDTGNTIYF.

This clone occurred a few times. V and J are TRBV29-1 and TRBJ2-2; TRBD1 might be the D (6 bases). Germline V gene data show CDR1 as SQVTM and CDR2 as ANQGSEA. The V gene lost 5 bases and the J gene lost 6 bases, with 16 bases spanning the gap. This CDR3 spans 14 amino acids. Here the CDR3 DNA reads TGCAGCGTTTCTGAGGGGGTTAAGGCCGGGGAGCTGTTTTTT. It specifies CSVSEGVKAGELFF.